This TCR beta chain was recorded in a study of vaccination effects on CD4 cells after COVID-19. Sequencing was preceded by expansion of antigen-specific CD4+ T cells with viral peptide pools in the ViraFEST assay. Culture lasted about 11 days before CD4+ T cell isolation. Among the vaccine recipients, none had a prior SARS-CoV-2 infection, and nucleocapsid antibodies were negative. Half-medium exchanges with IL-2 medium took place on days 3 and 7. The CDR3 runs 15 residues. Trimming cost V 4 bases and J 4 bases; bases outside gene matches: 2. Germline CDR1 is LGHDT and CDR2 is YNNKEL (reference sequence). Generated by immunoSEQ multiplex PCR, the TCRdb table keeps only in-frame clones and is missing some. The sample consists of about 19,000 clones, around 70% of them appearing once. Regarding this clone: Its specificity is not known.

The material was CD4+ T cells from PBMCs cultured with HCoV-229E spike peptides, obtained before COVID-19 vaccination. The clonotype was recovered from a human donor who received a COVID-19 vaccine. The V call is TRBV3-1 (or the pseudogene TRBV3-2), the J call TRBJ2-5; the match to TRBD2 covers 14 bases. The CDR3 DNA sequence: TGTGCCAGCAGCCCCGGGACTAGCGGGGGAGAGACCCAGTACTTC. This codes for CASSPGTSGGETQYF.